Sequencing of this TCR beta chain was carried out in a study of shared clonotypes between healthy human individuals. CDR3 length: 14 amino acids. V gave up 4 bases and J gave up 3 bases, with 10 bases separating them. CDR1 and CDR2 (germline): WSHSY, SAAADI. Donors were Caucasian adults residing in Nashville, Tennessee, USA. Researchers ran the assay at a deep level. The assay was immunoSEQ multiplex PCR, and TCRdb's table has in-frame clones only and misses some. Of around 1.1 million clones in the sample, about 84% were seen once. The clonotype comes from a young man in good health. Some clones in this sample may be carry-over from other donors' samples. The sequenced material came from memory CD4+ T cells from PBMCs. Subset described: CD45RA-negative fraction. V usage is TRBV10-2 and J usage is TRBJ1-5; D unresolved. The CDR3 spells CASSGRPLNQPQHF. CDR3 bases: TGCGCCAGCAGTGGACGGCCACTCAATCAGCCCCAGCATTTT.